This T cell receptor beta chain was found in a study of T cell responses to AZD1222 COVID-19 vaccine. Profiling relied on immunoSEQ multiplex PCR, and the TCRdb table lists in-frame clones only, not all of them. The data show about 110,000 clones, about nine tenths seen once. Turning to this clone: Its antigen remains unknown.

Study-wide results and caveats: Spike regions recognized by vaccine-associated CD4 TCRs spanned the protein, led by 160-218 and 743-854.

Both about-4-week and about-12-week second-dose recipients were combined. Germline V gene data show CDR1 as SGHRS and CDR2 as YFSETQ. The V end was cut by 0 bases, the J end by 0 bases, with 16 bases between. The CDR3 sequence is 18 residues long. The starting material was peripheral blood, obtained 28 days after the second AZD1222 dose. The TCR sequence derives from an adult who received the AZD1222 COVID-19 vaccine. The chain carries TRBV5-1 and TRBJ2-4, with D possibly matching TRBD1 (6 bases). The CDR3 region has the DNA TGCGCCAGCAGCTTGGAGGGCAGGGGCGGTATAGCCAAAAACATTCAGTACTTC. Protein sequence: CASSLEGRGGIAKNIQYF.